The 25 T cell receptor beta chains below all came from one sample that was sequenced in a study of cytomegalovirus exposure and HLA in healthy donors. It was with 60 Vbeta and 13 Jbeta primers that the PCR ran. Some clones are missing from TCRdb's copy, which holds only in-frame ones; the method was immunoSEQ multiplex PCR. In the table there are 150,000 or so clones, just under 85% of which are singletons. The specimen was PBMCs. These receptors all stem from a man aged 30 to 45 in good health and CMV-seropositive.

This chain connects TRBV5-1 to TRBJ2-3, with TRBD2 matching over 10 bases. Looked up from germline, CDR1 is SGHRS and CDR2 is YFSETQ. Trimming cost V 0 bases and J 5 bases; bases outside gene matches: 9. The length of the CDR3 is 17 residues. For the CDR3, the DNA is TGCGCCAGCAGCTTGGAGGGTAGCGGGAGGTGGGAAGATACGCAGTATTTT. It yields the protein CASSLEGSGRWEDTQYF.

This chain links TRBV5-1 with TRBJ2-1; 14 bases are shared with TRBD2. The V gene's germline CDR1 is SGHRS and CDR2 YFSETQ. V was clipped by 4 bases and J by 0 bases; unmatched bases: 0. CDR3 length equals 16 residues. CDR3 sequence: CASSGTSGSSYNEQFF. For the CDR3, the DNA is TGCGCCAGCAGCGGGACTAGCGGGAGCTCCTACAATGAGCAGTTCTTC.

The genes are TRBV5-4 and TRBJ2-7, with 9 bases matching TRBD1. V lost 4 bases to trimming and J lost 0 bases; unmatched junction nucleotides: 5. CDR3 length equals 15 residues. The germline gives CDR1 SGHNT, CDR2 YYREEE (reference sequence). Here the CDR3 DNA reads TGTGCCAGCAGCCCGGGACAGGGCTTCTCCTACGAGCAGTACTTC. As protein: CASSPGQGFSYEQYF.

The genes are TRBV6-1 and TRBJ1-1; D unresolved. With 7 bases removed from V and 8 bases from J, the gap between germline ends came to 14 bases. The CDR3 runs 12 residues. The V gene's germline CDR1 is MNHNS and CDR2 SASEGT. The CDR3 DNA reads as TGTGCCAGCAATACAGCCTTAACCGAAGCTTTCTTT. Translating it yields CASNTALTEAFF.

This clone came up a few times. CDR3 in DNA: TGTGCCAGTAGTATTGACCAGCGGGCTTTCTTT. It translates to CASSIDQRAFF. The genes are TRBV19 and TRBJ1-1; D unclear. This CDR3 spans 11 amino acids. Looked up from germline, CDR1 is LNHDA and CDR2 is SQIVND (reference sequence). Trimming stripped 3 bases from V and 11 bases from J, with 10 bases between.

The genes are TRBV28 and TRBJ2-1; 10 bases agree with TRBD1. CDR1 and CDR2 from the germline V gene are MDHEN and SYDVKM. The CDR3 extends over 16 amino acids. V dropped 3 bases and J dropped 2; count of bases not matched to a gene: 4. CDR3 region: CASSFSGQGAYNEQFF. The CDR3 region has the DNA TGTGCCAGCAGTTTTTCAGGACAGGGGGCCTACAATGAGCAGTTCTTC. The variable domain in full, completed from reference TRBV28 and TRBJ2-1, reads DVKVTQSSRYLVKRTGEKVFLECVQDMDHENMFWYRQDPGLGLRLIYFSYDVKMKEKGDIPEGYSVSREKKERFSLILESASTNQTSMYLCASSFSGQGAYNEQFFGPGTRLTVL.

This sequence joins TRBV5-4 and TRBJ2-2; 7 bases agree with TRBD2. CDR1 and CDR2 from the germline V gene are SGHNT and YYREEE (reference sequence). Trimming took 0 bases from V and 3 from J; bases not matched to a gene: 5. The CDR3 extends over 16 amino acids. The CDR3 nucleotides read TGTGCCAGCAGCTTGGCTCCTAGCGGAGACACCGGGGAGCTGTTTTTT. It encodes CASSLAPSGDTGELFF.

V gene TRBV5-1 combines with J gene TRBJ1-6, with a tentative D call TRBD1 (5 bases). The V end was cut by 0 bases, the J end by 7 bases, with 8 bases between. The germline V gene has CDR1 SGHRS and CDR2 YFSETQ. CDR3 length equals 14 residues. In nucleotides, the CDR3 is TGCGCCAGCAGCTTGGGACAGTCGAATTCACCCCTCCACTTT. It specifies CASSLGQSNSPLHF.

In this sample, this clone turned up once. V is TRBV28 and J is TRBJ2-1; the match to TRBD2 covers 12 bases. After removal of 10 bases from V and 0 bases from J, the junction contained 10 bases not matched to a gene. The germline gives CDR1 MDHEN, CDR2 SYDVKM. This CDR3 has 17 amino acids. The CDR3 sequence is CATSIWTSGDSYNEQFF. In nucleotides, the CDR3 is TGTGCCACCTCAATATGGACTAGCGGGGACTCCTACAATGAGCAGTTCTTC.

A single count supports this clone. The chain joins TRBV28 to TRBJ2-2; D not resolved. V gave up 6 bases and J gave up 0 bases, with 8 bases separating them. Per the germline V gene, CDR1 is MDHEN and CDR2 is SYDVKM. This CDR3 is built from 14 residues. The CDR3 loop reads CASRKIANTGELFF. The CDR3 DNA follows: TGTGCCAGCAGGAAGATAGCGAACACCGGGGAGCTGTTTTTT.

The chain links TRBV19 to TRBJ1-5; D not resolved. This CDR3 is built from 13 residues. V lost 3 bases and J 12 bases, leaving 15 bases between the germline ends. Per the germline V gene, CDR1 is LNHDA and CDR2 is SQIVND (reference sequence). CDR3 protein: CASSMAPGFDQHF. As DNA, the CDR3 is TGTGCCAGTAGTATGGCCCCCGGGTTCGACCAGCATTTT.

The CDR3 region has the DNA TGCGCCAGCAGCCGCCAGGGGAACACCGGGGAGCTGTTTTTT. This encodes CASSRQGNTGELFF. The J gene is TRBJ2-2, the V gene TRBV5-1; a weak D match, TRBD1 (5 bases). V dropped 4 bases and J dropped 1 base, with 8 bases sitting between them. Germline V gives CDR1 SGHRS, CDR2 YFSETQ. The CDR3 totals 14 residues.

This clone was seen only a few times. The chain carries TRBV6-6 and TRBJ1-5; tentatively, D is TRBD1 (5 bases). The CDR3 is 14 amino acids. The V gene lost 7 bases and the J gene lost 5 bases, with 15 bases spanning the gap. Germline loops: CDR1 MNHNY, CDR2 SVGAGI (reference sequence). Written as DNA, the CDR3 is TGTGCCAGCATCCCGGGACGGGACTATCAGCCCCAGCATTTT. Translating gives CASIPGRDYQPQHF.

The chain is built from TRBV12-5 and TRBJ2-3, with a tentative D call TRBD2 (6 bases). Trimming shortened V by 1 base and J by 2 bases, and 13 bases separated the two germline ends. CDR3 length equals 16 residues. Germline values: CDR1 LGHNT, CDR2 FRNRAP. The CDR3 nucleotides read TGTGCTAGTGGTTTGGCCACCGGGACTCCCACAGATACGCAGTATTTT. Translation gives CASGLATGTPTDTQYF.

The chain recombines TRBV18 with TRBJ2-7; unclear D gene. The CDR3 is 13 amino acids. Germline CDR1 KGHSH, CDR2 LQKENI. V shed 5 bases and J shed 2 bases, with 10 bases lying between them. The CDR3 sequence is CASSSGGTYEQYF. The CDR3, as DNA: TGTGCCAGCTCAAGTGGCGGTACCTACGAGCAGTACTTC. The full variable domain, rest sourced from reference TRBV18 and TRBJ2-7, is NAGVMQNPRHLVRRRGQEARLRCSPMKGHSHVYWYRQLPEEGLKFMVYLQKENIIDESGMPKERFSAEFPKEGPSILRIQQVVRGDSAAYFCASSSGGTYEQYFGPGTRLTVT.

A note on this clone: The germline gene is not matched at one end of the junction; a read error may be the cause. The chain joins TRBV28 to TRBJ2-1; TRBD2 agrees at 10 bases. CDR3 length equals 12 residues. CDR1 is MDHEN, CDR2 SYDVKM, per germline. The chain's CDR3 is CASRTPGLALVF. The DNA of the CDR3 is TGTGCCAGCAGGACCCCGGGACTAGCGCTAGTCTTC. The full variable domain, completed using reference TRBV28 and TRBJ2-1, is DVKVTQSSRYLVKRTGEKVFLECVQDMDHENMFWYRQDPGLGLRLIYFSYDVKMKEKGDIPEGYSVSREKKERFSLILESASTNQTSMYLCASRTPGLALVFGPGTRLTVL.

The chain has TRBV5-1 and TRBJ2-1; D unresolved. Trimming left V 5 bases short and J 3 bases short, with 12 bases between. The germline CDR1 and CDR2 sequences are SGHRS and YFSETQ. The CDR3 extends over 14 amino acids. The CDR3 nucleotides read TGCGCCAGCAGTTCCTCTACGGGCTACAATGAGCAGTTCTTC. Translated, it gives CASSSSTGYNEQFF. The full variable domain, rest sourced from reference TRBV5-1 and TRBJ2-1, is KAGVTQTPRYLIKTRGQQVTLSCSPISGHRSVSWYQQTPGQGLQFLFEYFSETQRNKGNFPGRFSGRQFSNSRSEMNVSTLELGDSALYLCASSSSTGYNEQFFGPGTRLTVL.

This clone was counted once. The chain uses TRBV14 and TRBJ2-1, with 8 bases fitting TRBD2. Germline V gene sequence: CDR1 SGHDN, CDR2 FVKESK. Germline trimming cut 0 bases from V and 0 bases from J; bases unmatched to any gene: 7. CDR3 length equals 18 residues. The chain's CDR3 is CASSQDVPGLGSYNEQFF. The CDR3 nucleotides read TGTGCCAGCAGCCAAGACGTACCGGGACTAGGCTCCTACAATGAGCAGTTCTTC. The whole variable domain, remainder taken from reference TRBV14 and TRBJ2-1, is EAGVTQFPSHSVIEKGQTVTLRCDPISGHDNLYWYRRVMGKEIKFLLHFVKESKQDESGMPNNRFLAERTGGTYSTLKVQPAELEDSGVYFCASSQDVPGLGSYNEQFFGPGTRLTVL.

J is TRBJ2-3 and V is TRBV18; 7 bases map to TRBD1. V gave up 6 bases and J gave up 0 bases; unmatched junction bases: 6. Germline CDR1 is KGHSH and CDR2 is LQKENI. The length of the CDR3 is 15 residues. CDR3 amino acids: CASSLGQASTDTQYF. Written as DNA, the CDR3 is TGTGCCAGCTCCCTAGGACAGGCTAGCACAGATACGCAGTATTTT.

The chain links TRBV15 to TRBJ1-5; 9 nucleotides line up with TRBD1. The CDR3 covers 15 residues. Germline-derived CDR1 and CDR2 are LNHNV and YYDKDF (reference sequence). With V trimmed by 6 bases and J by 1 base, 4 bases remained unmatched. In DNA, the CDR3 is TGTGCCACCAGGGTCGGACAGGGGAGCAATCAGCCCCAGCATTTT. Residues: CATRVGQGSNQPQHF.

This clone appeared a few times. The chain uses TRBV6-5 and TRBJ2-3; weak D call: TRBD2 (7 bases). The CDR3 consists of 15 residues. The V gene's germline CDR1 is MNHEY and CDR2 SVGAGI. V shed 2 bases and J shed 1 base, with 10 bases lying between them. The CDR3 protein is CASSYGGAGTDTQYF. CDR3 coding DNA: TGTGCCAGCAGTTACGGGGGGGCCGGCACAGATACGCAGTATTTT.

This clone has a single count. V and J are TRBV11-3 and TRBJ2-5; 15 bases are a match to TRBD2. CDR1 and CDR2 (germline): SGHNT, YENEEA. V shed 5 bases and J 5 bases; nucleotides not matched to a gene: 6. This CDR3 is built from 16 residues. The CDR3: CASSPLGLAGGETQYF. CDR3 nucleotide sequence: TGTGCCAGCAGCCCCCTGGGACTAGCGGGAGGTGAGACCCAGTACTTC.

The CDR3 region is CASSSSVGGNEKLFF. The CDR3, as DNA: TGTGCCAGCAGCTCGAGCGTGGGGGGAAATGAAAAACTGTTTTTT. J is TRBJ1-4 and V is TRBV9; possible D gene TRBD1, 5 bases. The CDR3 is made up of 15 amino acids. V was shortened by 4 bases and J by 5 bases, with 15 bases between the two germline ends. Looked up from germline, CDR1 is SGDLS and CDR2 is YYNGEE.

This clone appeared a few times. The rearrangement joins TRBV7-6 to TRBJ2-5; unclear D gene. The V end was cut by 5 bases, the J end by 4 bases, with 11 bases between. The CDR3 runs to 13 residues. CDR1 and CDR2 from the germline V gene are SGHVS and FNYEAQ. The CDR3 DNA sequence: TGTGCCAGCAGCCCCGGTCAGGTAGAGACCCAGTACTTC. Translated: CASSPGQVETQYF.

The chain carries TRBV19 and TRBJ1-3; D is possibly TRBD1 (5 bases). The V gene lost 10 bases and the J gene lost 0 bases, with 19 bases spanning the gap. The CDR3 has 16 residues. The germline V gene has CDR1 LNHDA and CDR2 SQIVND (reference sequence). In nucleotides, the CDR3 is TGTGCCACCAAAGAACAGGCCGTAAGCTCTGGAAACACCATATATTTT. It codes for CATKEQAVSSGNTIYF.